One T cell receptor (beta chain) is described in this entry. Its antigen is still unknown. Germline assignment: CDR1 MGHRA and CDR2 YSYEKL. CDR3 length equals 17 residues. V lost 2 bases and J lost 6, with 21 bases in between. Single viable CD3+CD4+CD8-CD45RO+ cells were sorted as the memory CD4+ T cells. Donors' CMV status reflects serum IgG against pp150, pp28, p38, p52. The data originate from a study of memory CD4+ T cells and cytomegalovirus serostatus. Overall study results and limits: About 40% of the 164 known CMV-associated TCRbeta sequences appeared in CD4+ memory. Suggested: most of the CMV-linked TCR signature lies in CD4+ memory cells.

The assay was immunoSEQ multiplex PCR, and TCRdb's table has in-frame clones only and misses some. Among roughly 50,000 clones listed, 70% to 85% were seen once. Sequenced: memory CD4+ T cells from blood. This rearrangement joins TRBV4-1 to TRBJ2-3; the D gene could be TRBD1 or TRBD2 (5 bases each). The receptor comes from an adult in good health and CMV-seronegative. The CDR3 is CASSQTGTPVLVDTQYF. CDR3 DNA sequence: TGCGCCAGCAGCCAAACCGGGACGCCAGTTTTAGTGGATACGCAGTATTTT.